A single sample is the source of the 10 T cell receptor beta chains below, sequenced in a study of Graves' ophthalmopathy and Graves' hyperthyroidism. From RNA, the CDR3 regions of TCR beta chains were amplified and sequenced. The first-round RT-PCR employed HTBI primers together with the Qiagen OneStep RT-PCR kit. A multiplex PCR was then performed as the second round. TCRdb re-derived calls from the multiplex PCR reads in MiXCR, one entry per CDR3 protein. This sample yields over 500,000 distinct CDR3 sequences, of which 22% are seen a single time; more than 5.5% belongs to the top ten. Sample: peripheral blood. The receptors shown here come from a woman aged 18 to 35 with stable Graves' hyperthyroidism. Some clones in this sample may be carry-over from other donors' samples.

V gene TRBV5-1 combines with J gene TRBJ2-2, with D tentatively TRBD2 (6 bases). This CDR3 region has 15 residues. Germline lookup yields CDR1 SGHRS and CDR2 YFSETQ. V was cut by 5 bases and J by 4 bases, with 15 bases left in between. The CDR3 spells CASSYLGGATGELFF. Written as DNA, the CDR3 is TGCGCCAGCAGTTACCTCGGAGGGGCCACCGGGGAGCTGTTTTTT.

The sample holds a few counts of this clonotype. V and J are TRBV12-3 or TRBV12-4 and TRBJ1-2; 8 bases agree with TRBD1. The CDR3 length is 14 residues. The trim removed 6 bases at V and 5 bases at J, leaving 8 bases unmatched. The chain's CDR3 is CASSRDRQYYGYTF. CDR3 nucleotide sequence: TGTGCCAGCAGCCGGGACAGGCAGTATTATGGCTACACCTTC.

The chain employs TRBV29-1 and TRBJ2-7; D is possibly TRBD2 (6 bases). CDR1 is SQVTM and CDR2 is ANQGSEA in the germline V gene. Deletions cut 3 bases from V and 5 bases from J, with 20 bases between. The CDR3 runs to 15 residues. The chain's CDR3 is CSVEGGPMAGNEQYF. For the CDR3, the DNA is TGCAGCGTTGAGGGGGGACCAATGGCTGGGAACGAGCAGTACTTC.

This clonotype has a count of ten or more. J is TRBJ1-6 and V is TRBV4-2, with D possibly matching TRBD1 (6 bases). V lost 4 bases to trimming and J lost 5 bases, with 12 bases between them. There are 15 residues in the CDR3. Germline loops: CDR1 LGHNA, CDR2 YNFKEQ. CDR3 loop: CASSPEGHNNSPLHF. The CDR3, as DNA: TGTGCCAGCAGCCCAGAGGGACATAATAATTCACCCCTCCACTTT.

In the case of this clonotype: The junction departs from germline at one end; a sequencing error may be responsible. The chain employs TRBV7-9 and TRBJ2-5; perhaps TRBD2 as D (6 bases). CDR1 is SEHNR, CDR2 FQNEAQ, per germline (reference sequence). The CDR3 has 15 amino acids. The CDR3, as DNA: TGTGCCAGCAGCTTATCCTGGCGGGGTAAAGAGACCAAGTACTTC. This gives the protein CASSLSWRGKETKYF.

This clonotype was recorded at least ten times. V and J are TRBV6-5 and TRBJ2-7; D is perhaps TRBD2 (7 bases). The germline V and J ends were trimmed by 0 bases and 2 bases, with 14 bases remaining between them. The V gene's germline CDR1 is MNHEY and CDR2 SVGAGI. The CDR3 is made up of 16 amino acids. CDR3 nucleotide sequence: TGTGCCAGCAGTTACTCGATGGGGGGGCACCCCTACGAGCAGTACTTC. Protein sequence: CASSYSMGGHPYEQYF.

This clonotype was picked up many times. This chain links TRBV6-1 with TRBJ1-2; D unresolved. The V end lost 7 bases, the J end lost 8 bases, and 17 bases lay between the germline ends. Germline CDR1 is MNHNS and CDR2 is SASEGT. CDR3 length: 13 amino acids. The CDR3 region has the DNA TGTGCCAGCAAACCCTCTTTCGGGGTAGGCTACACCTTC. Its translation: CASKPSFGVGYTF.

V gene TRBV29-1 combines with J gene TRBJ2-5; D may correspond to TRBD1 or TRBD2 (6 bases each). The CDR3 length is 14 residues. The germline V gene encodes CDR1 SQVTM and CDR2 ANQGSEA. V shed 4 bases and J shed 4 bases, with 16 bases lying between them. CDR3 protein: CSVGGGTGGETQYF. CDR3 coding DNA: TGCAGCGTTGGAGGGGGGACCGGGGGAGAGACCCAGTACTTC. The full variable domain, completed using reference TRBV29-1 and TRBJ2-5, is SAVISQKPSRDICQRGTSLTIQCQVDSQVTMMFWYRQQPGQSLTLIATANQGSEATYESGFVIDKFPISRPNLTFSTLTVSNMSPEDSSIYLCSVGGGTGGETQYFGPGTRLLVL.

This clonotype was seen many times. The chain combines TRBV9 with TRBJ1-2; D is perhaps TRBD1 (5 bases). Germline CDR1 and CDR2: SGDLS and YYNGEE. The CDR3 is 14 residues long. The ends were cut back, 7 bases at V and 4 bases at J, with 17 bases in the middle. The CDR3 DNA reads as TGTGCCAGCTCGGGGGAAGGGGTGTTCTATGGCTACACCTTC. Translating it yields CASSGEGVFYGYTF.

Ten or more counts support this clonotype. The genes are TRBV7-3 and TRBJ2-7, with TRBD1 matching over 8 bases. The CDR3 has 13 residues. In germline, CDR1 is SGHTA, CDR2 FQGTGA. J lost 5 bases, V lost 5 bases, and 5 bases had no gene match. Here the CDR3 reads CASSMTGDHEQYF. Written as DNA, the CDR3 is TGTGCCAGCAGCATGACAGGGGATCACGAGCAGTACTTC.